The clone carrying this T cell receptor (beta chain) was seen a few times. Its antigen is unidentified. This entry comes from a study of cytomegalovirus exposure and HLA in healthy donors. Trimming removed 1 base from V and 1 base from J, with 7 bases in between. The CDR3 length is 14 residues. Per the germline V gene, CDR1 is LGHNA and CDR2 is YSLEER. Primers included in the PCR were 60 Vbeta and 13 Jbeta primers. Some clones are missing from TCRdb's copy, which holds only in-frame ones; the method was immunoSEQ multiplex PCR. The sample carries some 200,000 clones, approximately 79% recorded once. Whole-study results and caveats: Later, TCR association rates were found to vary by HLA locus, highest for DRB1 and lowest for HLA-C. Links to common viral pathogens appeared, in a later analysis, for several of the most significant clusters.

The rearrangement joins TRBV4-3 to TRBJ1-1, with a weak D call TRBD1 (5 bases). This sequence was found in a girl between 10 and 17 years old in good health and CMV-seropositive. Sequences were obtained from PBMCs. The CDR3 DNA reads TGCGCCAGCAGCCAAGTAGACAGGAACACTGAAGCTTTCTTT. Residues: CASSQVDRNTEAFF.